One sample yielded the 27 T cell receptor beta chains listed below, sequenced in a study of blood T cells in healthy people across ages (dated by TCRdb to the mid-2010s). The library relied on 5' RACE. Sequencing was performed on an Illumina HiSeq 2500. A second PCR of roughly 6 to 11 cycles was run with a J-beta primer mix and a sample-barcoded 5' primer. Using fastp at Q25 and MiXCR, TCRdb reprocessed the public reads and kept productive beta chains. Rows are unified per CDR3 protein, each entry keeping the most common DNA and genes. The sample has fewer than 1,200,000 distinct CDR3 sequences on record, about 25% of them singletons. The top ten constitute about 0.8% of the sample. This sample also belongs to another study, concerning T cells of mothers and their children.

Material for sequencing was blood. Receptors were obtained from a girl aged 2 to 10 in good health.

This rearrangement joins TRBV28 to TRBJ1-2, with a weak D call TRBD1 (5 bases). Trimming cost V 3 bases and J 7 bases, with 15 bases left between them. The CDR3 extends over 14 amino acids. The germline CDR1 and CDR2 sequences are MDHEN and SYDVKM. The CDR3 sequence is CASSFVSGQSGYTF. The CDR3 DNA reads TGTGCCAGCAGTTTTGTTTCGGGGCAGAGTGGCTACACCTTC.

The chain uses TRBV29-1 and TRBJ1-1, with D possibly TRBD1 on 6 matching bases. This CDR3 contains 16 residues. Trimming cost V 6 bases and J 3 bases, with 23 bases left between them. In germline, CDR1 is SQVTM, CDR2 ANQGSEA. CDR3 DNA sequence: TGCAGCGTACCCGCCAAACAGGGTAGGCAGGACACTGAAGCTTTCTTT. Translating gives CSVPAKQGRQDTEAFF.

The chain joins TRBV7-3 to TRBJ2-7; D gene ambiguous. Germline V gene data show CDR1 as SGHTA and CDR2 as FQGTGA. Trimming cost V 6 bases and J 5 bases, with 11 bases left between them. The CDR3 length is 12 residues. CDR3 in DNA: TGTGCCAGCAGTTTCACCCCCAACGAGCAGTACTTC. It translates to CASSFTPNEQYF.

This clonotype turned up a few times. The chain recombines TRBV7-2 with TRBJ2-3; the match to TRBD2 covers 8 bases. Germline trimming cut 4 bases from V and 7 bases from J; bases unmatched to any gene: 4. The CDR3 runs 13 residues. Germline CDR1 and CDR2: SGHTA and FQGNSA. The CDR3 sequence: CASSSSGGNTQYF. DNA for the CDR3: TGTGCCAGCAGCTCGTCGGGGGGGAATACGCAGTATTTT.

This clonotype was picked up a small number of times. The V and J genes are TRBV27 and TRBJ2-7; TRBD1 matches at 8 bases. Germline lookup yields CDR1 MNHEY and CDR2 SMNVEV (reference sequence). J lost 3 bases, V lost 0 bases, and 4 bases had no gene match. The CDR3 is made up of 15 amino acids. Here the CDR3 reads CASSLSGQGDYEQYF. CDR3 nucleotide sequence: TGTGCCAGCAGTTTATCAGGACAGGGAGACTACGAGCAGTACTTC.

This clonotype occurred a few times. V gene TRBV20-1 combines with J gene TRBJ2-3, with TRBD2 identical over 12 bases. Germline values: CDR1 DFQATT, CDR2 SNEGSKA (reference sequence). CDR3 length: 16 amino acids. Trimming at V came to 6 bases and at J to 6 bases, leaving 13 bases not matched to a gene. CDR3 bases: TGCAGTGCCTTCCTTTTACTAGCGGGGGGCGGGGATACGCAGTATTTT. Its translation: CSAFLLLAGGGDTQYF.

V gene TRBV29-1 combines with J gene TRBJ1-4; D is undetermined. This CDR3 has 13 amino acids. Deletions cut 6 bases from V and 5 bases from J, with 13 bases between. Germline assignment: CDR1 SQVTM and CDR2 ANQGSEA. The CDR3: CSVLVGTNEKLFF. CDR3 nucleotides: TGCAGCGTCCTCGTAGGAACAAATGAAAAACTGTTTTTT.

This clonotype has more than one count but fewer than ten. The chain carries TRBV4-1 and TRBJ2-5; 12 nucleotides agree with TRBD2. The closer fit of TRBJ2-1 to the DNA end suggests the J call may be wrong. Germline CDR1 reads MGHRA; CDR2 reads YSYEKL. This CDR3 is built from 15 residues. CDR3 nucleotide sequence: TGCGCCAGCAGCCCCTCGGGACTAGCGGGCCCTGAGCAGTTCTTC. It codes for CASSPSGLAGPEQFF.

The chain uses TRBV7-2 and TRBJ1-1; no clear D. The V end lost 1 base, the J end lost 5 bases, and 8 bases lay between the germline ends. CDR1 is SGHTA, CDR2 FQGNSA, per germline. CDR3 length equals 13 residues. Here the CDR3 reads CASSLGVLTEAFF. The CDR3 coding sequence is TGTGCCAGCAGCTTAGGGGTCTTAACTGAAGCTTTCTTT.

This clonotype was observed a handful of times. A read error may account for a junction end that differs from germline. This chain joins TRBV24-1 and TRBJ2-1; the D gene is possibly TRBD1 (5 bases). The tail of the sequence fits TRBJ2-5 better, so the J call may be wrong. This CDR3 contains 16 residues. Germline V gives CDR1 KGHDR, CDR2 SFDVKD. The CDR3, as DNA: TGCGCCACCAGTGATCCACTGGGGCCCGTGGCGGAGACCCAGTACTTC. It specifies CATSDPLGPVAETQYF.

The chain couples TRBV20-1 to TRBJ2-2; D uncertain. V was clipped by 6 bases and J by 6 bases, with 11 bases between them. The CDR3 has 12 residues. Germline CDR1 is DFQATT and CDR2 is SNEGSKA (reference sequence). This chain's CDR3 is CSARALAGELFF. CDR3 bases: TGCAGTGCCCGGGCCCTCGCCGGGGAGCTGTTTTTT.

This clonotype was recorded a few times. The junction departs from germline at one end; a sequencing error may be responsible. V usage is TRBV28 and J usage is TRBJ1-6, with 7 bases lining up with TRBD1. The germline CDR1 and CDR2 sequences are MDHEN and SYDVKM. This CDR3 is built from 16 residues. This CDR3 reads CVSKTGRGPDNSPLHF. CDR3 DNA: TGTGTCAGCAAGACGGGTAGGGGGCCGGATAATTCACCCCTCCACTTT.

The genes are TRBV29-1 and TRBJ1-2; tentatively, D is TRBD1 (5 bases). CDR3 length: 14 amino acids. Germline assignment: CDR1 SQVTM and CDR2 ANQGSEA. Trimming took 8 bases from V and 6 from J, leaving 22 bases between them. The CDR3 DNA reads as TGCAGCACGCTTGGGGCAGAAGGGGATAATGGCTACACCTTC. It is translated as CSTLGAEGDNGYTF.

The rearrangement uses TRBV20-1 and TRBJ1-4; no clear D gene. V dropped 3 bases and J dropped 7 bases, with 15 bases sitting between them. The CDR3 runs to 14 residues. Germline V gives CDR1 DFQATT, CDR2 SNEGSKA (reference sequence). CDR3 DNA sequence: TGCAGTGCTAGCCGGTCAGTAATCGGTGAAAAACTGTTTTTT. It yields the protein CSASRSVIGEKLFF.

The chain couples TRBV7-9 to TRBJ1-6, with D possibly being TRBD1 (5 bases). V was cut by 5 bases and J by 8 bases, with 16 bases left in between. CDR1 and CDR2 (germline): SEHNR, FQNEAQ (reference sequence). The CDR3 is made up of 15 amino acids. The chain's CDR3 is CASSPPGLRDSPLHF. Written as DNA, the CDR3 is TGTGCCAGCAGCCCTCCGGGGCTGAGGGATTCACCCCTCCACTTT.

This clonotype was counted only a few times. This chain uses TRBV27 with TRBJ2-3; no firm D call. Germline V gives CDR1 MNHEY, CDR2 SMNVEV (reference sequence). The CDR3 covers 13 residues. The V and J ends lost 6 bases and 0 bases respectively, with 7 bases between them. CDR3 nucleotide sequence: TGTGCCAGCAGGATTATCAGCACAGATACGCAGTATTTT. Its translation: CASRIISTDTQYF.

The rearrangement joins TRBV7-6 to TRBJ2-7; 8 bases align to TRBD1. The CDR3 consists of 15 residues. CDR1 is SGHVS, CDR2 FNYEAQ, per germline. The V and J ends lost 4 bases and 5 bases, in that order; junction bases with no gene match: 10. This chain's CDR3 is CASSSGQGLRNEQYF. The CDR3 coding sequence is TGTGCCAGCAGCTCCGGACAGGGCCTTCGGAACGAGCAGTACTTC.

CDR3 region: CSAIILMEFFNNEQFF. The CDR3 bases are TGCAGCGCTATAATCCTTATGGAATTCTTTAACAATGAGCAGTTCTTC. The chain combines TRBV29-1 with TRBJ2-1; D is unresolved. This CDR3 region has 16 residues. Germline CDR1 is SQVTM and CDR2 is ANQGSEA. V was clipped by 7 bases and J by 5 bases, with 24 bases between them.

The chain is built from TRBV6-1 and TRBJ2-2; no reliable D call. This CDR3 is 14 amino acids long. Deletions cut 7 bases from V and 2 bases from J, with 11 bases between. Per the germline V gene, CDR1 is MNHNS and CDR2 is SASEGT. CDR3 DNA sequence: TGTGCCAGCATAGCAAACACCAACACCGGGGAGCTGTTTTTT. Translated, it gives CASIANTNTGELFF.

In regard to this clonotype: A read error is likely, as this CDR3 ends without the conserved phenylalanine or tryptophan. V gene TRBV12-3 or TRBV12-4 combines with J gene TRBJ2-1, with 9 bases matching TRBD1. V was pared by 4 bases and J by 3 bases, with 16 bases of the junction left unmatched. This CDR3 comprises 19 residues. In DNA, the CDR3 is TGTGCCAGCAGTTCGATCCGGCGACAGGGGGAGCCGCTCTACAATGAGCAGTTCCTC. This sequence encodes CASSSIRRQGEPLYNEQFL.

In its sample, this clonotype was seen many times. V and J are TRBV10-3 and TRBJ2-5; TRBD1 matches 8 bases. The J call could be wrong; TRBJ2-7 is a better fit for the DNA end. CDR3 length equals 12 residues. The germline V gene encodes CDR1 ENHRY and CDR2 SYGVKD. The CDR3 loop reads CAAGGGNYEQYF. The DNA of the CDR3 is TGTGCCGCAGGGGGCGGGAACTACGAGCAGTACTTC.

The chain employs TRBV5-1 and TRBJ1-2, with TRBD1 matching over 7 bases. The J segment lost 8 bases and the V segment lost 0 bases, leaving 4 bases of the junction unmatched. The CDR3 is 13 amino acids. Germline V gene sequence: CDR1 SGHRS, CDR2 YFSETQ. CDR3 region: CASSLEGGEGYTF. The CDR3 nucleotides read TGCGCCAGCAGCTTGGAAGGGGGCGAAGGCTACACCTTC.

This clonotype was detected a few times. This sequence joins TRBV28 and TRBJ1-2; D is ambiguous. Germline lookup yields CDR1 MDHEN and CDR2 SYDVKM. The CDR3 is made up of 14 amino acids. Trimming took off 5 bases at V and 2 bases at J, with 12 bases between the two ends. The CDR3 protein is CASSARLSNYGYTF. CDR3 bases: TGTGCCAGCAGTGCACGCCTTTCCAACTATGGCTACACCTTC.

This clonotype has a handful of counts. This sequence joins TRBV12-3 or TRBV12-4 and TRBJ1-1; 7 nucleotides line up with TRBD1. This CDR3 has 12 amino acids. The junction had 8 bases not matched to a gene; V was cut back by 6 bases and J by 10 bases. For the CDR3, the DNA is TGTGCCAGCAGCCAAACGACAGGGAGAGCTTTCTTT. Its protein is CASSQTTGRAFF.

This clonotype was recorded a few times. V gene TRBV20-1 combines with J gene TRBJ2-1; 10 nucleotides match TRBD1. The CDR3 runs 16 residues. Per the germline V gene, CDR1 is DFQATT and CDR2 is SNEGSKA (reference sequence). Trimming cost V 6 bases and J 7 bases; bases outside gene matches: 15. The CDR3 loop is CSAQHRDRGPLNEQFF. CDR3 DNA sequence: TGCAGTGCCCAGCACCGGGACAGGGGACCACTTAATGAGCAGTTCTTC.

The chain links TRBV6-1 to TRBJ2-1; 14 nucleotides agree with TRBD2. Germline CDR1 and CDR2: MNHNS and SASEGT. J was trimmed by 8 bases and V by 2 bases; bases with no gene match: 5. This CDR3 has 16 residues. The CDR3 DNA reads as TGTGCCAGCAGTGAACTCCGACTAGCGGGGGGGGATGAGCAGTTCTTC. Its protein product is CASSELRLAGGDEQFF.

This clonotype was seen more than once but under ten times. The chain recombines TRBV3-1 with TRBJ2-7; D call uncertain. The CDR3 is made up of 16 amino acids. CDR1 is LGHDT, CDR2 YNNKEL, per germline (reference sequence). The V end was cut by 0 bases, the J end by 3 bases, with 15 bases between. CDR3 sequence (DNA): TGTGCCAGCAGCCAAGAACTCCTAACCCCTAACTACGAGCAGTACTTC. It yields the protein CASSQELLTPNYEQYF.